The clone carrying this T cell receptor beta chain is labeled large (0.1 to 1%). What it recognizes is unknown. V dropped 4 bases and J dropped 5; count of bases not matched to a gene: 9. This CDR3 has 15 residues. CDR1 and CDR2 (germline): SGHRS, YFSETQ. The record originates from a study of metastatic and nonmetastatic thyroid tumors. Methods used by the authors: CDR3 was compared across clinicopathological groups, and the resulting differences were used to build a distant-metastasis classifier for papillary thyroid cancer. TCRdb recomputed clones from the PCR reads via MiXCR. TCRdb's processing, not the authors' own work, is the source of the V and J calls. Here the sample spans about 12,000 clones, around 31% being singletons. All patients reached thyroid surgery having received no treatment beforehand. Study conclusions and caveats: Malignant thyroid tumors reportedly exceeded benign nodules significantly in TCR beta diversity, with the difference appearing in blood and tumor.

The receptor comes from a female donor with papillary thyroid cancer or a benign thyroid nodule (not recorded which). Some clones in this sample may be carry-over from other donors' samples. The sequenced material came from tumor tissue. The rearrangement links TRBV5-1 to TRBJ2-1, with 7 nucleotides matching TRBD2. Here the CDR3 reads CASSPSGTMNNEQFF. DNA of the CDR3: TGCGCCAGCAGCCCATCCGGGACTATGAACAATGAGCAGTTCTTC.